This entry lists 13 T cell receptor beta chains sequenced from one sample in a study of T cells in Graves' hyperthyroidism and ophthalmopathy. What was amplified from RNA transcripts were TCR beta CDR3 regions. RT-PCR in the first round (using the HTBI primer set) targeted the TCR CDR3. MiXCR was run by TCRdb on the multiplex PCR reads, yielding one entry per CDR3 protein. The repertoire holds hundreds of thousands of distinct CDR3 sequences, with about 38% as singletons. The sequencing sample was made of blood. The receptors derive from a man younger than 30 with Graves' hyperthyroidism.

Note on this clonotype: Germline is not matched at one junction end, which may reflect a read error. This rearrangement joins TRBV10-2 to TRBJ2-7, with a tentative D call TRBD2 (6 bases). Per the germline V gene, CDR1 is WSHSY and CDR2 is SAAADI. This CDR3 is 15 amino acids long. Here the CDR3 DNA reads TGTGCCAGCTCGGAGGGATCTATGCGGTACTACGAGCAGTACTTC. Protein: CASSEGSMRYYEQYF.

The chain combines TRBV15 with TRBJ2-7; 8 nucleotides agree with TRBD2. Looked up from germline, CDR1 is LNHNV and CDR2 is YYDKDF (reference sequence). There are 15 residues in the CDR3. V was pared by 4 bases and J by 5 bases, with 10 bases of the junction left unmatched. This chain's CDR3 is CATSMGMVSGDEQYF. The CDR3 DNA reads TGTGCCACCAGCATGGGGATGGTTAGCGGGGACGAGCAGTACTTC.

Concerning this clonotype: Since a much larger clone is just one base distant, this may be a read error. The J gene is TRBJ2-5, the V gene TRBV7-9; the match to TRBD2 covers 8 bases. After removal of 5 bases from V and 9 bases from J, the junction contained 8 bases not matched to a gene. The CDR3 runs 13 residues. The germline V gene encodes CDR1 SEHNR and CDR2 FQNEAQ (reference sequence). This CDR3 reads CASSGSGKEAQYF. The CDR3 bases are TGTGCCAGCAGCGGTAGCGGGAAGGAGGCCCAGTACTTC.

This clonotype has a count of ten or more. The chain carries TRBV7-2 and TRBJ1-5, with 9 nucleotides matching TRBD1. CDR3 length equals 14 residues. The V gene's germline CDR1 is SGHTA and CDR2 FQGNSA. The V gene end was trimmed by 4 bases and the J gene end by 5 bases; junction bases not matched to a gene: 3. The CDR3 loop reads CASSSDRGYQPQHF. CDR3 nucleotides: TGTGCCAGCAGCTCCGACAGGGGGTATCAGCCCCAGCATTTT.

This clonotype has only a few counts. The V and J genes are TRBV12-3 or TRBV12-4 and TRBJ1-3; tentative D call: TRBD1 (6 bases). V lost 6 bases, J lost 9 bases, and 6 bases lay in between. The CDR3 runs 10 residues. CDR3 amino acids: CASRGGTIYF. The DNA for the CDR3 is TGTGCCAGCAGAGGGGGCACCATATATTTT.

The chain has TRBV18 and TRBJ2-7; no firm D call. The CDR3 loop spans 13 amino acids. V was pared by 4 bases and J by 0 bases, with 7 bases between. In germline, CDR1 is KGHSH, CDR2 LQKENI. The CDR3 DNA reads TGTGCCAGCTCACACAGTCCCTCCTACGAGCAGTACTTC. As protein: CASSHSPSYEQYF.

The CDR3 region is CASSLPGLAFDEQYF. CDR3 in DNA: TGTGCCAGCAGCTTGCCGGGACTAGCTTTCGACGAGCAGTACTTC. The chain employs TRBV7-2 and TRBJ2-7; 9 bases are shared with TRBD2. The CDR3 consists of 15 residues. Germline values: CDR1 SGHTA, CDR2 FQGNSA. J lost 5 bases, V lost 3 bases, and 8 bases had no gene match.

The rearrangement links TRBV9 to TRBJ2-7; 7 bases align to TRBD1. The CDR3 sequence is 15 residues long. Looked up from germline, CDR1 is SGDLS and CDR2 is YYNGEE. V was clipped by 3 bases and J by 1 base; unmatched bases: 7. The CDR3 sequence is CASSAIRQGSYEQYF. The CDR3 DNA reads as TGTGCCAGCAGCGCCATTCGACAGGGATCCTACGAGCAGTACTTC.

The chain links TRBV20-1 to TRBJ1-1; the match to TRBD1 covers 7 bases. This CDR3 has 15 amino acids. V shed 1 base and J 4 bases; nucleotides not matched to a gene: 9. CDR1 DFQATT and CDR2 SNEGSKA come from the germline V gene (reference sequence). The CDR3 loop is CSARVDEGAGTEAFF. CDR3 in DNA: TGCAGTGCTAGAGTGGACGAGGGGGCCGGCACTGAAGCTTTCTTT.

Ten or more counts support this clonotype. This chain joins TRBV10-3 and TRBJ2-7, with D hard to call. CDR1 is ENHRY and CDR2 is SYGVKD in the germline V gene. V dropped 10 bases and J dropped 2 bases, with 15 bases sitting between them. The CDR3 covers 13 residues. The CDR3 spells CATTEEYPYEQYF. CDR3 in DNA: TGTGCCACCACCGAAGAGTACCCCTACGAGCAGTACTTC.

The rearrangement joins TRBV6-5 to TRBJ1-4; D is unclear. The V gene lost 8 bases and the J gene lost 6 bases, with 10 bases spanning the gap. CDR1 is MNHEY and CDR2 is SVGAGI in the germline V gene. The CDR3 loop spans 12 amino acids. The CDR3 loop reads CASQKRYEKLFF. DNA of the CDR3: TGTGCCAGCCAGAAGAGGTATGAAAAACTGTTTTTT.

This clonotype was picked up a small number of times. DNA for the CDR3: TGCGCCAGCAGCCAAGGAGTACTAGCGGGAGTACAGACCCAGTACTTC. Its protein is CASSQGVLAGVQTQYF. The V and J genes are TRBV4-1 and TRBJ2-5; TRBD2 matches 11 bases. This CDR3 is built from 16 residues. The trim removed 1 base at V and 6 bases at J, leaving 7 bases unmatched. In germline, CDR1 is MGHRA, CDR2 YSYEKL.

With regard to this clonotype: The junction departs from the called germline gene at one end, perhaps through a read error. The rearrangement links TRBV9 to TRBJ1-6, with TRBD1 matching 9 bases. Germline CDR1 SGDLS, CDR2 YYNGEE. The CDR3 is made up of 16 amino acids. This chain's CDR3 is CASSVVQGAHNSPLHF. In nucleotides, the CDR3 is TGTGCCAGCAGCGTAGTACAGGGGGCGCATAATTCACCCCTCCACTTC. The variable domain in full, completed from reference TRBV9 and TRBJ1-6, reads DSGVTQTPKHLITATGQRVTLRCSPRSGDLSVYWYQQSLDQGLQFLIQYYNGEERAKGNILERFSAQQFPDLHSELNLSSLELGDSALYFCASSVVQGAHNSPLHFGNGTRLTVT.